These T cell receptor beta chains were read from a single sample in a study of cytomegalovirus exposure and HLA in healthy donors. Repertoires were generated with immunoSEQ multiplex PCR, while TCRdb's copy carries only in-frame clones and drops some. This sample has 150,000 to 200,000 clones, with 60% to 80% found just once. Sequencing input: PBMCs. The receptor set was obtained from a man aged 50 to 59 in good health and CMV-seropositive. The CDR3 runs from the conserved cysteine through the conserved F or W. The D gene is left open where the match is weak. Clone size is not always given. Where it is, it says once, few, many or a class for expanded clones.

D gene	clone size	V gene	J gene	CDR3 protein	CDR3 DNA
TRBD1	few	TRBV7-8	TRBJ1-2	CASSPHRGTTRGGYTF	TGTGCCAGCAGCCCCCACAGGGGAACTACAAGGGGAGGCTACACCTTC
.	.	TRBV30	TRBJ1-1	CAWPSLGHANTEAFF	TGTGCCTGGCCTTCCCTCGGACACGCGAACACTGAAGCTTTCTTT
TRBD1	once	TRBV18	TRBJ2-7	CASSPSGTGTHEQYF	TGTGCCAGCTCACCCTCCGGGACAGGGACGCACGAGCAGTACTTC
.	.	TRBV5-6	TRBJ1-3	CASSLVTGNSGNTIYF	TGTGCCAGCAGCTTGGTCACAGGGAACTCTGGAAACACCATATATTTT
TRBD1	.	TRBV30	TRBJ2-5	CAWEVWDREETQYF	TGTGCCTGGGAAGTGTGGGACAGAGAAGAGACCCAGTACTTC
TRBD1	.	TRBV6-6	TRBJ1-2	CASSFTGQGSYGYTF	TGTGCCAGCAGTTTCACGGGACAGGGGAGCTATGGCTACACCTTC
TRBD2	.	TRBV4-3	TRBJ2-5	CASSLTLAGGSSGETQYF	TGCGCCAGCAGCCTGACACTAGCGGGGGGGTCTTCAGGAGAGACCCAGTACTTC
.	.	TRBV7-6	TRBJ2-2	CASSGQRGELFF	TGTGCCAGTTCGGGACAAAGGGGGGAGCTGTTTTTT
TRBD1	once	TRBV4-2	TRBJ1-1	CASSPGQGVTEAFF	TGTGCCAGCAGCCCAGGACAGGGGGTGACTGAAGCTTTCTTT
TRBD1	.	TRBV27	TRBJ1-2	CASSLSPRTGLNYGYTF	TGTGCCAGCAGTTTATCCCCCCGGACAGGCCTCAACTATGGCTACACCTTC
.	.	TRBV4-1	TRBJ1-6	CASSQEGGRPRAPLHF	TGCGCCAGCAGCCAAGAGGGAGGCCGGCCAAGGGCACCCCTCCACTTT
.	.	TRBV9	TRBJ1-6	CASASSVPYNSPLHF	TGTGCCAGCGCTTCATCGGTTCCCTATAATTCACCCCTCCACTTT
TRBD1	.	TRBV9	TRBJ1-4	CASSVEGAGNEKLFF	TGTGCCAGCAGCGTAGAGGGGGCAGGGAATGAAAAACTGTTTTTT
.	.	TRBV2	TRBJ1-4	CASELTGTIYEKLFF	TGTGCCAGCGAACTAACCGGGACAATTTATGAAAAACTGTTTTTT
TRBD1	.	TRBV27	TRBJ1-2	CASSLGRQGAYHGYTF	TGTGCCAGCAGTTTAGGGCGTCAGGGGGCATATCATGGCTACACCTTC
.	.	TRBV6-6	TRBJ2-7	CASTQGYEQYF	TGTGCCAGCACGCAGGGGTACGAGCAGTACTTC
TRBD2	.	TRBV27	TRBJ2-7	CASSFWGGSTYEQYF	TGTGCCAGCAGTTTTTGGGGGGGTTCTACCTACGAGCAGTACTTC
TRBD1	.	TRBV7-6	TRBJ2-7	CASSSGQGIAYEQYF	TGTGCCAGCAGCTCCGGACAGGGAATTGCCTACGAGCAGTACTTC
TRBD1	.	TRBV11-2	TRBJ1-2	CASRASGTGFYGYTF	TGTGCCAGCAGAGCATCCGGGACAGGATTCTATGGCTACACCTTC
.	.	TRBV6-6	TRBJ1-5	CASSYEGPQHF	TGTGCCAGCAGTTACGAGGGGCCCCAGCATTTT
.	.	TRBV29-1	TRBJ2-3	CSVEGIAGTSTDTQYF	TGCAGCGTTGAAGGTATTGCAGGGACTAGCACAGATACGCAGTATTTT
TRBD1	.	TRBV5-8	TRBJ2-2	CASSPRGTGAYFGELFF	TGTGCCAGCAGCCCACGGGGGACAGGTGCTTATTTCGGGGAGCTGTTTTTT
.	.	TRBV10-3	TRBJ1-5	CAISESGGSGAQHF	TGTGCCATCAGTGAGTCTGGGGGTTCAGGGGCCCAGCATTTT
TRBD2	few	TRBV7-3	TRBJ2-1	CASSLLAGGTVEQFF	TGTGCCAGCAGTCTTCTAGCGGGGGGAACTGTTGAGCAGTTCTTC
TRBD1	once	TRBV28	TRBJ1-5	CASSSPQQGANQPQHF	TGTGCCAGCAGTTCCCCGCAACAGGGGGCCAATCAGCCCCAGCATTTT
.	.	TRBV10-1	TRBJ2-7	CASSRTATTYEQYF	TGCGCCAGCAGCCGGACAGCTACGACCTACGAGCAGTACTTC
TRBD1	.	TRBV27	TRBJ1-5	CASHLTGGGNQPQHF	TGTGCCAGTCATCTTACAGGGGGCGGCAATCAGCCCCAGCATTTT
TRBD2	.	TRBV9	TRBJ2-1	CASSVGILAGGLGHEQFF	TGTGCCAGCAGCGTAGGGATCCTAGCGGGGGGGCTAGGGCATGAGCAGTTCTTC
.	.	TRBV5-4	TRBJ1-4	CASSTQGTANEKLFF	TGTGCCAGCAGCACCCAGGGAACGGCTAATGAAAAACTGTTTTTT
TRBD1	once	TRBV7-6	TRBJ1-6	CASSPGQYNSPLHF	TGTGCCAGCAGCCCGGGACAGTACAATTCACCCCTCCACTTT
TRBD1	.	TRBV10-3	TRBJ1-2	CAISPTGLGYGYTF	TGTGCCATCAGTCCGACAGGGTTGGGCTATGGCTACACCTTC
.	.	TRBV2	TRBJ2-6	CASRDKAVLTF	TGTGCCAGCCGGGACAAAGCCGTCCTGACTTTC
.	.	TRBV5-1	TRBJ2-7	CASSSSSSGDCSYEQYF	TGCGCCAGCAGCTCAAGTAGTTCAGGGGATTGCTCCTACGAGCAGTACTTC
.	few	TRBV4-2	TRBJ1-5	CASSRDGGVYQPQHF	TGTGCCAGCAGCCGTGACGGAGGGGTGTATCAGCCCCAGCATTTT
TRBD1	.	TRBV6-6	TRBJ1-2	CASSLTGGLGYTF	TGTGCCAGCAGCTTAACAGGGGGCCTTGGCTACACCTTC
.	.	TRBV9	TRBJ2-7	CASSVAGGSDEQYF	TGTGCCAGCAGCGTAGCTGGAGGGAGCGACGAGCAGTACTTC
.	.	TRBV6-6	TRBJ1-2	CASSPSQRGNYGYTF	TGTGCCAGCAGTCCGAGCCAGAGAGGCAACTATGGCTACACCTTC
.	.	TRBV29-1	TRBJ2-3	CSVRTGPDTQYF	TGCAGCGTACGAACAGGGCCAGATACGCAGTATTTT
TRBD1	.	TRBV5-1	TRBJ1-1	CASSSLPGTGENTEAFF	TGCGCCAGCAGCTCCCTCCCCGGGACAGGGGAGAACACTGAAGCTTTCTTT
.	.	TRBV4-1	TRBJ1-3	CASSRSTGSGNTIYF	TGCGCCAGCAGCAGAAGCACAGGATCTGGAAACACCATATATTTT
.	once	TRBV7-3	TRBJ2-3	CASSLISADTQYF	TGTGCCAGCAGCTTAATCTCAGCAGATACGCAGTATTTT
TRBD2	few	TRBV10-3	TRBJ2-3	CAISGTSGATDTQYF	TGTGCCATCTCGGGGACTAGCGGGGCCACAGATACGCAGTATTTT
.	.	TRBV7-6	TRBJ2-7	CASSPRGTYEQYF	TGTGCCAGCAGCCCCCGGGGAACCTACGAGCAGTACTTC
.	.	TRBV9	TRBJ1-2	CASSSRVGDGYGYTF	TGTGCCAGCAGCAGCAGGGTTGGCGATGGTTATGGCTACACCTTC
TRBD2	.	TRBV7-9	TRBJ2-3	CASSSGRGGGDTQYF	TGTGCCAGCAGCAGTGGACGGGGCGGGGGAGATACGCAGTATTTT
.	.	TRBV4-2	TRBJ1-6	CASSQGTGSSSYNSPLHF	TGTGCCAGCAGCCAAGGTACAGGCAGCAGCTCCTATAATTCACCCCTCCACTTT